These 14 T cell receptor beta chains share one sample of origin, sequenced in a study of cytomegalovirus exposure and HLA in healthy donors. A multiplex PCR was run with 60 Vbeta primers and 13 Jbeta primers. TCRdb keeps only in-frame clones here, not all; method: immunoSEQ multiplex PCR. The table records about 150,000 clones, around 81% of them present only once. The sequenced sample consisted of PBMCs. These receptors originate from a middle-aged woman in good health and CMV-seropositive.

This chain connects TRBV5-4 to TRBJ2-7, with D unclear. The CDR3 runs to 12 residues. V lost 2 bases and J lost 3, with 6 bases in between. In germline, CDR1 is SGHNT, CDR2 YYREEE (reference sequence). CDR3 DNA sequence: TGTGCCAGCAGCTTTCAAAACTACGAGCAGTACTTC. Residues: CASSFQNYEQYF.

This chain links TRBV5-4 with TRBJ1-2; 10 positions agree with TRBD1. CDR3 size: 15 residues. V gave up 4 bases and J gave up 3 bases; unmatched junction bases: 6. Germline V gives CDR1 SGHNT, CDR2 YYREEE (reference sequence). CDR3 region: CASSVRDRGDYGYTF. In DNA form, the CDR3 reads TGTGCCAGCAGCGTCCGGGACAGGGGAGACTATGGCTACACCTTC.

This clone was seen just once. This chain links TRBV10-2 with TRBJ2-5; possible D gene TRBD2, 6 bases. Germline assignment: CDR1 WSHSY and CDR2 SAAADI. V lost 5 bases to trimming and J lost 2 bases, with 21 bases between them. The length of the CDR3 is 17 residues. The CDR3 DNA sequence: TGCGCCAGCAGTCGGTCGGGAGCTAACCCCCTTCAAGAGACCCAGTACTTC. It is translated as CASSRSGANPLQETQYF.

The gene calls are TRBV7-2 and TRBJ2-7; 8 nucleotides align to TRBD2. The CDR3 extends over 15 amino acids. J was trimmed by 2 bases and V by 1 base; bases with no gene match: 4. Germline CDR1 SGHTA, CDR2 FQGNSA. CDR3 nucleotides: TGTGCCAGCAGCTTAGGACTAGCGAAAACCTACGAGCAGTACTTC. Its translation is CASSLGLAKTYEQYF.

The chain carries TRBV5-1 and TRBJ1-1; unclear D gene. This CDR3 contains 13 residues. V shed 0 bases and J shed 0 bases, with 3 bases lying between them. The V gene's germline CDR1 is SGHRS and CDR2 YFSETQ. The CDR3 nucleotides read TGCGCCAGCAGCTTGGCCTTGAACACTGAAGCTTTCTTT. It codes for CASSLALNTEAFF.

CDR3 in amino acids: CASSFPGSGNTEAFF. CDR3 in DNA: TGTGCCAGCAGTTTCCCTGGGTCAGGGAACACTGAAGCTTTCTTT. This chain uses TRBV28 with TRBJ1-1, with D hard to call. The CDR3 totals 15 residues. Germline-derived CDR1 and CDR2 are MDHEN and SYDVKM. V shed 3 bases and J shed 1 base, with 12 bases lying between them.

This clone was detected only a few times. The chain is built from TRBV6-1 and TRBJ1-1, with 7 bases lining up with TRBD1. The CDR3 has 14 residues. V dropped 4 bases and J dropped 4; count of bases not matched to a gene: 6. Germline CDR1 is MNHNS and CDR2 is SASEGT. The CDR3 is CASSGTGSITEAFF. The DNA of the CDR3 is TGTGCCAGCAGTGGGACAGGTAGTATCACTGAAGCTTTCTTT.

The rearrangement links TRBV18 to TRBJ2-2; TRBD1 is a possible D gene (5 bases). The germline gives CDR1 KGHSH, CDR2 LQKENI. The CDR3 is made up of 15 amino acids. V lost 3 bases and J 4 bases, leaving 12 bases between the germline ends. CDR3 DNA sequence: TGTGCCAGCTCACCGGTGCAGGGAAGCACCGGGGAGCTGTTTTTT. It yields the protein CASSPVQGSTGELFF.

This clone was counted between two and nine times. The CDR3 DNA reads as TGTGCCAGCACCTCCCCCGGGGTGGAGGCTTTCTTT. Translated: CASTSPGVEAFF. The genes are TRBV6-5 and TRBJ1-1; D gene ambiguous. V was pared by 7 bases and J by 11 bases, with 17 bases between. The CDR3 consists of 12 residues. Germline V CDR1 and CDR2: MNHEY, SVGAGI.

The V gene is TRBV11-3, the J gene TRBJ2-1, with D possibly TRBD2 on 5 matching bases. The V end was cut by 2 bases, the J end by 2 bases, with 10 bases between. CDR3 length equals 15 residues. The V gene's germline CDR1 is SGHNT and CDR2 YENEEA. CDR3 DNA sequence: TGTGCCAGCAGCTTAAGTGGTAGCGCCTACAATGAGCAGTTCTTC. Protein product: CASSLSGSAYNEQFF.

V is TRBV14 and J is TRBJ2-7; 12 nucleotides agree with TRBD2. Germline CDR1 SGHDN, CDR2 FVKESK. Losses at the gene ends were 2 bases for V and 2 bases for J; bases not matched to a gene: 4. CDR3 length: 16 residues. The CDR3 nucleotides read TGTGCCAGCAGCCAAAGGACTAGCGGGATTCCCTACGAGCAGTACTTC. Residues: CASSQRTSGIPYEQYF.

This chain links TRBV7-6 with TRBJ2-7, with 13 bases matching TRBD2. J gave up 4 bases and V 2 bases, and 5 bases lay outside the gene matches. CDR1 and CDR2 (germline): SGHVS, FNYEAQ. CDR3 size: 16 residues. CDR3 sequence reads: CASSLSGLAGEYEQYF. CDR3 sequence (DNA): TGTGCCAGCAGCTTATCAGGACTAGCGGGAGAATACGAGCAGTACTTC.

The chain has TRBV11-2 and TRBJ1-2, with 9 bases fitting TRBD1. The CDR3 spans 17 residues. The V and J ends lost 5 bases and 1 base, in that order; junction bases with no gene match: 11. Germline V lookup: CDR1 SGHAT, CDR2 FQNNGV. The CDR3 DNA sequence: TGTGCCAGCAGCCGTTGGGACAGGGATCTCTATAACTATGGCTACACCTTC. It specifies CASSRWDRDLYNYGYTF.

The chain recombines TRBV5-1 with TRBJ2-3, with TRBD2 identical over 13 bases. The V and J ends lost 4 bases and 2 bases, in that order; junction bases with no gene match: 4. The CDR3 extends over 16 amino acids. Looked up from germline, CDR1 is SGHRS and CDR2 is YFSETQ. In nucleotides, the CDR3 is TGCGCCAGCAGCGTGGGACTAGCGGGACTCACAGATACGCAGTATTTT. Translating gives CASSVGLAGLTDTQYF.